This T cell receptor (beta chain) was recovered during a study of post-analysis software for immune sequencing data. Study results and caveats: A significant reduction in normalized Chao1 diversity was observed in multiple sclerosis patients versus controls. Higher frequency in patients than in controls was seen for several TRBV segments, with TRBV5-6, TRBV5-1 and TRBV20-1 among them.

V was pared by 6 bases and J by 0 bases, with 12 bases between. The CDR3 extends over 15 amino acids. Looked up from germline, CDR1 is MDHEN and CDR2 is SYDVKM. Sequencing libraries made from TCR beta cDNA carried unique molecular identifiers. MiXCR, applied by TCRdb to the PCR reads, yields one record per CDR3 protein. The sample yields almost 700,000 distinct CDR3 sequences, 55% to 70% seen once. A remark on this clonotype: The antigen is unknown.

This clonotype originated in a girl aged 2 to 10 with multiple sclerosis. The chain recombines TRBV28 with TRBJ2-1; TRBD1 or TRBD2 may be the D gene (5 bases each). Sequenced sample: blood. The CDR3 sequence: CASRSWGSSYNEQFF. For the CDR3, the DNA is TGTGCCAGCAGGTCATGGGGGAGCTCCTACAATGAGCAGTTCTTC.